This T cell receptor (beta chain) was retrieved from a study of blood T cell repertoires in COVID-19. For the study at large: Specimens from acute and convalescent COVID-19 originated in the United States, Italy and Spain. PBMCs, B-cell-depleted T cells, or T cells were the source of the cDNA or gDNA that made up the material.

This clone appeared a single time. This CDR3 comprises 16 residues. Germline CDR1 is SGHTA and CDR2 is FQGNSA. V dropped 4 bases and J dropped 4; count of bases not matched to a gene: 6. Authors' processing steps: Estimation of nucleated cell counts relied on the amplification of reference gene primers. Produced via immunoSEQ multiplex PCR; TCRdb's table is partial and in-frame only. That table is the source of V, J and clone size, and D and trimming were worked out from the DNA. The sample consists of more than 200,000 clones, about 86% of them appearing once. The receptor was derived from a man at least 80 years old with acute or convalescent COVID-19. Sequenced sample: peripheral blood. The rearrangement uses TRBV7-2 and TRBJ2-5; 13 bases map to TRBD2. The CDR3: CASSSSLAGGPETQYF. Here the CDR3 DNA reads TGTGCCAGCAGCTCCTCACTAGCGGGAGGGCCAGAGACCCAGTACTTC.